A selection of T cell receptor beta chains follows, all from one sample in a study of shared clonotypes between healthy human individuals. Using immunoSEQ multiplex PCR, the repertoire was profiled, and TCRdb retains in-frame clones only, with some absent. The sample includes about 2 million clones, around 96% of them seen just once. Material for sequencing was naive CD8+ T cells sorted from blood. Source of these receptors: a man between 18 and 35 years old in good health. The CDR3 runs from the conserved cysteine through the conserved F or W. A D gene is named only where the DNA matches it firmly. Not every row has a clone size; where given, it reads once, few, many or a size class.

v_gene,d_gene,j_gene,abundance,CDR3aa,CDR3nt
TRBV6-1,-,TRBJ2-1,-,CASMRGNEQFF,TGTGCCAGCATGAGGGGGAATGAGCAGTTCTTC
TRBV6-5,-,TRBJ1-3,-,CASSPSGFSGNTIYF,TGTGCCAGCAGCCCTTCGGGGTTCTCAGGAAACACCATATATTTT
TRBV20-1,TRBD1,TRBJ2-7,-,CSARTGVEQYF,TGCAGTGCTAGGACAGGGGTCGAGCAGTACTTC
TRBV6-5,-,TRBJ1-4,-,CASSIMSNEKLFF,TGTGCCAGCAGTATTATGAGTAATGAAAAACTGTTTTTT
TRBV10-3,-,TRBJ1-1,once,CAIRDSRYTEAFF,TGTGCCATCAGGGATAGCCGCTACACTGAAGCTTTCTTT
TRBV2,TRBD2,TRBJ2-7,-,CASSESVLAGAYEQYF,TGTGCCAGCAGTGAATCGGTACTAGCGGGGGCCTACGAGCAGTACTTC
TRBV2,-,TRBJ2-7,-,CASSEGGSSSYEQYF,TGTGCCAGCAGTGAGGGGGGCTCAAGCTCCTACGAGCAGTACTTC
TRBV11-2,-,TRBJ1-2,-,CASSLADRIYGYTF,TGTGCCAGCAGCTTAGCGGACAGAATCTATGGCTACACCTTC
TRBV30,-,TRBJ2-5,-,CAWSASTGLGKKETQYF,TGTGCCTGGAGCGCGTCAACCGGATTGGGCAAAAAAGAGACCCAGTACTTC
TRBV4-3,-,TRBJ2-5,-,CASSQRGLGTQYF,TGCGCCAGCAGCCAACGTGGGTTGGGGACCCAGTACTTC
TRBV13,-,TRBJ2-7,-,CASSLGPEFHEQYF,TGTGCCAGCAGCTTAGGACCAGAGTTCCACGAGCAGTACTTC
TRBV27,-,TRBJ1-2,-,CASSSSGPNYGYTF,TGTGCCAGCAGTTCCTCCGGGCCTAACTATGGCTACACCTTC
TRBV19,-,TRBJ1-1,once,CASSPIGGGVEAFF,TGTGCCAGTAGTCCTATCGGAGGGGGGGTTGAAGCTTTCTTT
TRBV5-6,TRBD2,TRBJ2-2,-,CASSLGLAGATGELFF,TGTGCCAGCAGCTTGGGACTAGCGGGGGCCACCGGGGAGCTGTTTTTT
TRBV9,-,TRBJ2-2,-,CASSVTGVTGELFF,TGTGCCAGCAGCGTAACGGGGGTGACCGGGGAGCTGTTTTTT
TRBV30,-,TRBJ1-5,few,CAWSEAAQGNQPQHF,TGTGCCTGGAGCGAGGCGGCTCAGGGGAATCAGCCCCAGCATTTT
TRBV6-1,-,TRBJ1-3,-,CASSEGPHSGNTIYF,TGTGCCAGCAGTGAAGGGCCACACTCTGGAAACACCATATATTTT
TRBV7-2,TRBD2,TRBJ2-4,-,CASSVSGPPPAGVKNIQYF,TGTGCCAGCAGCGTATCGGGGCCCCCCCCAGCGGGAGTCAAAAACATTCAGTACTTC
TRBV27,TRBD1,TRBJ2-3,-,CASSPQGSADTQYF,TGTGCCAGCAGCCCACAGGGGTCCGCAGATACGCAGTATTTT
TRBV25-1,TRBD1,TRBJ2-5,few,CASSTGQGLETQYF,TGTGCCAGCAGTACGGGACAGGGACTGGAGACCCAGTACTTC
TRBV27,-,TRBJ2-5,-,CASGARGGETQYF,TGTGCCAGCGGGGCGCGGGGCGGCGAGACCCAGTACTTC
TRBV4-1,-,TRBJ2-1,-,CASSQAGGNEQFF,TGCGCCAGCAGCCAAGCAGGCGGAAATGAGCAGTTCTTC